These 28 T cell receptor beta chains were all obtained from the same sample, sequenced in a study of blood T cell repertoires in COVID-19. The method was immunoSEQ multiplex PCR; TCRdb's version includes in-frame clones alone and lacks a portion of them. The sample contains 190,000 or so clones, around 87% of which appear only once. The sequenced material came from peripheral blood. The receptors were gathered from a man aged 50 to 60 with acute or convalescent COVID-19.

The chain combines TRBV5-4 with TRBJ2-7; a weak D match, TRBD1 (6 bases). The ends were cut back, 5 bases at V and 1 base at J, with 10 bases in the middle. CDR3 length: 13 amino acids. The germline V gene encodes CDR1 SGHNT and CDR2 YYREEE (reference sequence). The CDR3 region has the DNA TGTGCCAGCAGGCAACAGGGTTCCTACGAGCAGTACGTC. Translated, it gives CASRQQGSYEQYV.

The rearrangement uses TRBV10-3 and TRBJ2-1, with 7 bases matching TRBD1. This CDR3 has 15 amino acids. The V gene's germline CDR1 is ENHRY and CDR2 SYGVKD. The V segment lost 6 bases and the J segment 2 bases; nucleotides outside the gene matches: 7. The CDR3 bases are TGTGCCATCAGGTCGGGGACAGTGACCTACAATGAGCAGTTCTTC. Protein: CAIRSGTVTYNEQFF.

A few counts support this clone. Other DNA sequences of this sample code for an identical CDR3. The J gene is TRBJ1-5, the V gene TRBV19, with D tentatively TRBD1 (5 bases). CDR1 LNHDA and CDR2 SQIVND come from the germline V gene (reference sequence). The CDR3 contains 13 residues. The V end was cut by 5 bases, the J end by 6 bases, with 11 bases between. CDR3 in DNA: TGTGCCAGTAGTTGGCAGGGCCGTCAGCCCCAGCATTTT. Translation: CASSWQGRQPQHF.

This clone has only a few counts. The CDR3 protein is CASSFQEAGELFF. CDR3 bases: TGTGCCAGCAGTTTTCAGGAGGCCGGGGAGCTGTTTTTT. The chain employs TRBV27 and TRBJ2-2, with D possibly matching TRBD2 (5 bases). Germline values: CDR1 MNHEY, CDR2 SMNVEV (reference sequence). The CDR3 is 13 amino acids. V lost 3 bases to trimming and J lost 6 bases, with 8 bases between them.

This CDR3 is CASGFHRGNTEAFF. DNA for the CDR3: TGTGCTAGTGGTTTTCACAGGGGAAACACTGAAGCTTTCTTT. The chain has TRBV12-5 and TRBJ1-1; 7 nucleotides line up with TRBD1. Germline loops: CDR1 LGHNT, CDR2 FRNRAP. V lost 3 bases, J lost 2 bases, and 3 bases stayed unmatched. The CDR3 loop spans 14 amino acids.

Comments on this clone: The identical CDR3 is also encoded by other nucleotide sequences in the sample. The V call is TRBV15, the J call TRBJ1-5, with a possible D match to TRBD1 (6 bases). This CDR3 spans 17 amino acids. The germline CDR1 and CDR2 sequences are LNHNV and YYDKDF (reference sequence). V dropped 1 base and J dropped 0 bases, with 13 bases sitting between them. The CDR3 nucleotides read TGTGCCACCAGCAGAGGCCCGACAGGTGATAGCAATCAGCCCCAGCATTTT. Protein sequence: CATSRGPTGDSNQPQHF.

This sequence joins TRBV2 and TRBJ1-1, with D hard to call. Germline assignment: CDR1 SNHLY and CDR2 FYNNEI. The CDR3 consists of 12 residues. The ends were cut back, 10 bases at V and 1 base at J, with 10 bases in the middle. The chain's CDR3 is CATKEENTEAFF. DNA of the CDR3: TGTGCCACAAAGGAGGAGAACACTGAAGCTTTCTTT.

The chain has TRBV6-6 and TRBJ2-6; 7 bases map to TRBD1. Trimming took 5 bases from V and 0 from J; bases not matched to a gene: 22. The V gene's germline CDR1 is MNHNY and CDR2 SVGAGI (reference sequence). CDR3 length: 22 residues. CDR3 amino acids: CASSPKPSQATGTISGANVLTF. In nucleotides, the CDR3 is TGTGCCAGCAGTCCCAAGCCCAGCCAAGCGACAGGGACCATCTCTGGGGCCAACGTCCTGACTTTC.

This rearrangement joins TRBV6-2 or TRBV6-3 to TRBJ2-7; a possible D gene is TRBD1 (6 bases). CDR3 length equals 13 residues. Germline V gives CDR1 MNHEY, CDR2 SVGEGT. V lost 2 bases, J lost 4 bases, and 9 bases lay in between. CDR3 DNA: TGTGCCAGCAGTTACACAGGGAATTACGAGCAGTACGTC. Its protein is CASSYTGNYEQYV.

CDR3 DNA: TGTGCCAGCAGCCCGGGACAGCATGAAGCTTTCTTT. Its protein is CASSPGQHEAFF. The J gene is TRBJ1-1, the V gene TRBV6-5; 7 bases map to TRBD1. In germline, CDR1 is MNHEY, CDR2 SVGAGI. V was pared by 6 bases and J by 7 bases, with 5 bases of the junction left unmatched. The CDR3 has 12 residues.

The rearrangement joins TRBV28 to TRBJ1-4; D not resolved. The CDR3 has 16 amino acids. Looked up from germline, CDR1 is MDHEN and CDR2 is SYDVKM. The V end lost 5 bases, the J end lost 0 bases, and 13 bases lay between the germline ends. The CDR3 loop reads CASSGPPVATNEKLFF. CDR3 sequence (DNA): TGTGCCAGCAGTGGGCCTCCGGTTGCAACTAATGAAAAACTGTTTTTT.

The V gene is TRBV28, the J gene TRBJ1-2, with D possibly matching TRBD1 (6 bases). V was trimmed by 6 bases and J by 4 bases, leaving 15 bases between them. The germline CDR1 and CDR2 sequences are MDHEN and SYDVKM. The CDR3 loop spans 14 amino acids. CDR3 in DNA: TGTGCCAGCAGCTCCAGACCGGACAGCTATGGCTACACCTTC. Its protein product is CASSSRPDSYGYTF.

In its sample, this clone was seen once. The rearrangement uses TRBV28 and TRBJ1-5; possible D gene TRBD1, 5 bases. CDR1 MDHEN and CDR2 SYDVKM come from the germline V gene. V lost 7 bases and J lost 2, with 18 bases in between. This CDR3 is 16 amino acids long. The DNA for the CDR3 is TGTGCCAGCACCCTTTGGGGCGGACGAGGCAATCAGCCCCAGCATTTT. Residues: CASTLWGGRGNQPQHF.

The chain employs TRBV11-1 and TRBJ1-1, with D tentatively TRBD1 (6 bases). Deletions cut 7 bases from V and 0 bases from J, with 12 bases between. Germline values: CDR1 SGHAT, CDR2 FQDESV (reference sequence). The CDR3 is made up of 14 amino acids. The CDR3 bases are TGTGCCAGCACGCAAGACAGGATGAACACTGAAGCTTTCTTT. Translated, it gives CASTQDRMNTEAFF.

The gene calls are TRBV18 and TRBJ2-1; the match to TRBD2 covers 12 bases. Trimming took 5 bases from V and 5 from J; bases not matched to a gene: 1. This CDR3 spans 14 amino acids. The germline CDR1 and CDR2 sequences are KGHSH and LQKENI. The DNA of the CDR3 is TGTGCCAGCTCATGGACTAGCGGGAACAATGAGCAGTTCTTC. Amino acid sequence: CASSWTSGNNEQFF.

The V gene is TRBV6-5, the J gene TRBJ1-1; tentative D call: TRBD1 (6 bases). The CDR3 length is 13 residues. Trimming stripped 4 bases from V and 6 bases from J, with 12 bases between. Germline CDR1 reads MNHEY; CDR2 reads SVGAGI. The CDR3: CASSLQGDAEAFF. The DNA for the CDR3 is TGTGCCAGCAGTTTACAGGGTGACGCTGAAGCTTTCTTT.

The CDR3 DNA follows: TGTGCCAGCAGGAGAGGGTTAAGTTCTGAAGCTTTCTTT. Protein sequence: CASRRGLSSEAFF. This sequence joins TRBV6-5 and TRBJ1-1; D not resolved. Germline-derived CDR1 and CDR2 are MNHEY and SVGAGI. The CDR3 is 13 amino acids. Trimming took off 6 bases at V and 6 bases at J, with 14 bases between the two ends.

The V and J genes are TRBV20-1 and TRBJ1-4; D remains ambiguous. The CDR3 is 11 residues long. V was pared by 6 bases and J by 4 bases, with 6 bases between. Germline V lookup: CDR1 DFQATT, CDR2 SNEGSKA (reference sequence). Written as DNA, the CDR3 is TGCAGTGCGAGCAATAATGAAAAACTGTTTTTT. Translated: CSASNNEKLFF.

A single count supports this clone. The V and J genes are TRBV15 and TRBJ2-5; 15 nucleotides align to TRBD2. J lost 5 bases, V lost 6 bases, and 10 bases had no gene match. From germline, CDR1 is LNHNV and CDR2 YYDKDF (reference sequence). This CDR3 has 17 residues. The DNA for the CDR3 is TGTGCCACCAGTCGACTCGGGACTAGCGGGAGGCGGGAGACCCAGTACTTC. It codes for CATSRLGTSGRRETQYF.

This rearrangement joins TRBV6-6 to TRBJ1-3; D not resolved. This CDR3 is built from 15 residues. The V end was cut by 0 bases, the J end by 0 bases, with 6 bases between. Germline CDR1 reads MNHNY; CDR2 reads SVGAGI (reference sequence). The CDR3 region is CASSYSLVSGNTIYF. CDR3 nucleotide sequence: TGTGCCAGCAGTTACTCGTTAGTCTCTGGAAACACCATATATTTT.

The V gene is TRBV6-5, the J gene TRBJ2-2, with TRBD1 identical over 9 bases. This CDR3 contains 15 residues. From germline, CDR1 is MNHEY and CDR2 SVGAGI. Trimming cost V 6 bases and J 4 bases; bases outside gene matches: 6. In DNA form, the CDR3 reads TGTGCCAGCAGGGCAGCACAGGGGGCCACCGGGGAGCTGTTTTTT. This gives the protein CASRAAQGATGELFF.

V and J are TRBV28 and TRBJ2-1; TRBD2 agrees at 11 bases. The germline CDR1 and CDR2 sequences are MDHEN and SYDVKM. The CDR3 is 16 amino acids. V trimming: 6 bases; J trimming: 8 bases; junction bases outside the gene matches: 12. The CDR3 protein is CASSRLAGGRGDEQFF. CDR3 nucleotide sequence: TGTGCCAGCAGCCGATTAGCGGGGGGGCGAGGAGATGAGCAGTTCTTC.

The rearrangement uses TRBV4-1 and TRBJ1-4; 9 bases map to TRBD1. Unmatched junction bases numbered 6, after V lost 2 bases and J lost 8 bases. Germline V gene sequence: CDR1 MGHRA, CDR2 YSYEKL. CDR3 length: 15 amino acids. This CDR3 is CASSQRTGVGEKLFF. The CDR3 bases are TGCGCCAGCAGCCAAAGGACAGGGGTGGGGGAAAAACTGTTTTTT.

This clone came up once. V and J are TRBV5-1 and TRBJ1-4; D possibly corresponds to TRBD1 (5 bases). This CDR3 spans 15 amino acids. Trimming stripped 4 bases from V and 6 bases from J, with 16 bases between. Germline V gene lookup returns CDR1 SGHRS and CDR2 YFSETQ. The CDR3 reads CASSRDPGGDEKLFF. In DNA, the CDR3 is TGCGCCAGCAGCCGGGACCCCGGAGGGGATGAAAAACTGTTTTTT.

The chain joins TRBV5-6 to TRBJ2-5; 11 bases match TRBD1. CDR1 is SGHDT and CDR2 is YYEEEE in the germline V gene. J gave up 5 bases and V 4 bases, and 7 bases lay outside the gene matches. This CDR3 region has 15 residues. The CDR3 protein is CASSIRTGGRETQYF. The CDR3 nucleotides read TGTGCCAGCAGCATTCGGACAGGGGGCAGGGAGACCCAGTACTTC.

This chain uses TRBV28 with TRBJ1-5; D perhaps matches TRBD1 (6 bases). Trimming cost V 4 bases and J 1 base, with 14 bases left between them. The CDR3 contains 16 residues. The germline CDR1 and CDR2 sequences are MDHEN and SYDVKM. CDR3 amino acids: CASSSLRGSSNQPQHF. The CDR3 DNA sequence: TGTGCCAGCAGTTCGTTAAGGGGGTCGAGCAATCAGCCCCAGCATTTT.

The V call is TRBV7-3, the J call TRBJ1-6; possibly TRBD1 for D (5 bases). The ends were cut back, 4 bases at V and 13 bases at J, with 32 bases in the middle. CDR1 is SGHTA, CDR2 FQGTGA, per germline. The CDR3 runs to 19 residues. The CDR3 DNA reads TGTGCCAGCAGCTCCCCCCATCCCCCCAGCGAGAGACACCCAGGGCCCCTCCACTTT. This gives the protein CASSSPHPPSERHPGPLHF.

The rearrangement joins TRBV28 to TRBJ1-2, with 10 bases aligning to TRBD1. Trimming removed 8 bases from V and 1 base from J; junction bases left unmatched: 4. The V gene's germline CDR1 is MDHEN and CDR2 SYDVKM. This CDR3 region has 14 residues. CDR3 loop: CASRQGADNYGYTF. Written as DNA, the CDR3 is TGTGCCAGCCGACAGGGGGCTGATAACTATGGCTACACCTTC.